Below are 16 T cell receptor beta chains sequenced from a single sample in a study of cytomegalovirus exposure and HLA in healthy donors. The PCR ran on 60 Vbeta and 13 Jbeta primers. Only in-frame clones appear in the TCRdb table, and some are missing; sequencing was by immunoSEQ multiplex PCR. The repertoire holds fewer than 200,000 clones, with approximately 78% as singletons. Source material: PBMCs. The source is a girl aged 2 to 10 in good health and CMV-seropositive.

The genes are TRBV7-2 and TRBJ1-1; TRBD1 might be the D (5 bases). Germline V gene sequence: CDR1 SGHTA, CDR2 FQGNSA. V lost 5 bases to trimming and J lost 11 bases, with 27 bases between them. The CDR3 is 16 amino acids. The CDR3: CASSPDPGFTAVFAFF. Here the CDR3 DNA reads TGTGCCAGCAGCCCGGACCCAGGGTTTACCGCCGTTTTTGCTTTCTTT.

The chain links TRBV28 to TRBJ1-2; 8 nucleotides line up with TRBD1. The CDR3 has 13 amino acids. CDR1 is MDHEN and CDR2 is SYDVKM in the germline V gene. V gave up 5 bases and J gave up 4 bases; unmatched junction bases: 3. CDR3 region: CASSLDRGYGYTF. Written as DNA, the CDR3 is TGTGCCAGCAGTCTTGACAGGGGCTATGGCTACACCTTC.

This sequence joins TRBV27 and TRBJ1-2, with a tentative D call TRBD1 (6 bases). This CDR3 has 15 residues. Deletions cut 0 bases from V and 5 bases from J, with 13 bases between. From germline, CDR1 is MNHEY and CDR2 SMNVEV (reference sequence). The DNA for the CDR3 is TGTGCCAGCAGTTTATCCGGGGGGCCTTTATATGGCTACACCTTC. Its protein is CASSLSGGPLYGYTF.

This rearrangement joins TRBV28 to TRBJ2-5, with D maybe TRBD2 (5 bases). Trimming left V 6 bases short and J 5 bases short, with 16 bases between. CDR3 size: 14 residues. From germline, CDR1 is MDHEN and CDR2 SYDVKM. CDR3 residues: CASSDIANVETQYF. DNA of the CDR3: TGTGCCAGCAGCGATATAGCGAATGTCGAGACCCAGTACTTC. The entire variable domain, with the rest obtained from reference TRBV28 and TRBJ2-5, is as follows: DVKVTQSSRYLVKRTGEKVFLECVQDMDHENMFWYRQDPGLGLRLIYFSYDVKMKEKGDIPEGYSVSREKKERFSLILESASTNQTSMYLCASSDIANVETQYFGPGTRLLVL.

This clone was seen a few times. The chain joins TRBV28 to TRBJ2-2; TRBD2 agrees at 9 bases. The J segment lost 7 bases and the V segment lost 3 bases, leaving 9 bases of the junction unmatched. The CDR3 totals 16 residues. Germline V gene lookup returns CDR1 MDHEN and CDR2 SYDVKM. CDR3 loop: CASSFFGTSSVGELFF. The CDR3 DNA follows: TGTGCCAGCAGTTTCTTTGGGACTAGCTCAGTCGGGGAGCTGTTTTTT.

J is TRBJ2-5 and V is TRBV14; 7 bases fit TRBD2. The germline V gene encodes CDR1 SGHDN and CDR2 FVKESK. This CDR3 comprises 15 residues. V trimming: 1 base; J trimming: 5 bases; junction bases outside the gene matches: 7. As DNA, the CDR3 is TGTGCCAGCAGCCAAGGCCCGGGACTAAAGGAGACCCAGTACTTC. It yields the protein CASSQGPGLKETQYF.

V gene TRBV2 combines with J gene TRBJ2-3, with TRBD1 as a possible D gene (6 bases). Germline CDR1 and CDR2: SNHLY and FYNNEI. Between the trimmed V and J ends, which lost 8 bases and 3 bases, there was a span of 12 bases. There are 13 residues in the CDR3. The CDR3 DNA follows: TGTGCCAGCTTGGCGCAGGGGACAGATACGCAGTATTTT. Translating it yields CASLAQGTDTQYF. The whole variable domain, filled in from reference TRBV2 and TRBJ2-3, reads EPEVTQTPSHQVTQMGQEVILRCVPISNHLYFYWYRQILGQKVEFLVSFYNNEISEKSEIFDDQFSVERPDGSNFTLKIRSTKLEDSAMYFCASLAQGTDTQYFGPGTRLTVL.

This clone was seen only a few times. The chain combines TRBV19 with TRBJ2-7, with no clear D. V was pared by 7 bases and J by 2 bases, with 15 bases between. Germline V lookup: CDR1 LNHDA, CDR2 SQIVND (reference sequence). This CDR3 has 14 amino acids. The CDR3 region has the DNA TGTGCCAGTAACTGTGAGGTCTTGCCCTACGAGCAGTACTTC. Encoded protein: CASNCEVLPYEQYF.

This rearrangement joins TRBV6-5 to TRBJ2-3; D might be TRBD2 (6 bases). This CDR3 contains 13 residues. Trimming removed 6 bases at V and 3 bases at J, with 10 bases between. Per germline, CDR1 MNHEY and CDR2 SVGAGI. CDR3 amino acids: CASREEGTDTQYF. CDR3 DNA sequence: TGTGCCAGCAGAGAGGAGGGAACAGATACGCAGTATTTT.

J is TRBJ2-7 and V is TRBV10-3; maybe TRBD2 (7 bases). The V gene lost 9 bases and the J gene lost 5 bases, with 11 bases spanning the gap. The CDR3 is 11 amino acids. Germline V gene lookup returns CDR1 ENHRY and CDR2 SYGVKD. CDR3 DNA sequence: TGTGCCATAGGGGGGGGTGACGAGCAGTACTTC. Its protein is CAIGGGDEQYF.

The chain joins TRBV9 to TRBJ2-3, with TRBD2 identical over 13 bases. V dropped 4 bases and J dropped 2; count of bases not matched to a gene: 4. Germline V lookup: CDR1 SGDLS, CDR2 YYNGEE. This CDR3 contains 16 residues. DNA of the CDR3: TGTGCCAGCAGCTTGGGACTAGCGGGGAACACAGATACGCAGTATTTT. Encoded protein: CASSLGLAGNTDTQYF.

The J gene is TRBJ2-7, the V gene TRBV11-2; possibly TRBD2 for D (6 bases). This CDR3 comprises 15 residues. Trimming took 5 bases from V and 3 from J, leaving 17 bases between them. CDR1 SGHAT and CDR2 FQNNGV come from the germline V gene. Here the CDR3 reads CASSPLPGAFYEQYF. The CDR3 nucleotides are TGTGCCAGCAGCCCCCTCCCGGGAGCCTTCTACGAGCAGTACTTC.

The rearrangement links TRBV7-6 to TRBJ2-6, with 7 bases identical to TRBD1. This CDR3 comprises 17 residues. Germline V gene lookup returns CDR1 SGHVS and CDR2 FNYEAQ. Trimming removed 5 bases from V and 2 bases from J; junction bases left unmatched: 9. CDR3 DNA sequence: TGTGCCAGCAGCGCATTTACAGGGGCACCTGGGGCCAACGTCCTGACTTTC. Translation: CASSAFTGAPGANVLTF.

This rearrangement joins TRBV11-3 to TRBJ2-2, with 10 bases fitting TRBD2. Unmatched junction bases numbered 8, after V lost 2 bases and J lost 5 bases. In germline, CDR1 is SGHNT, CDR2 YENEEA. This CDR3 region has 17 residues. In nucleotides, the CDR3 is TGTGCCAGCAGCTTACCCCCGGGACTAGCGCATACCGGGGAGCTGTTTTTT. Amino acid sequence: CASSLPPGLAHTGELFF.

The V gene is TRBV28, the J gene TRBJ1-5; D not resolved. Trimming removed 5 bases from V and 11 bases from J, with 13 bases in between. This CDR3 comprises 12 residues. Germline V gives CDR1 MDHEN, CDR2 SYDVKM. The CDR3 protein is CASSNPLRAQHF. CDR3 bases: TGTGCCAGCAGTAACCCCTTGAGGGCCCAGCATTTT.

The V and J genes are TRBV6-6 and TRBJ1-1; D gene ambiguous. The ends were cut back, 7 bases at V and 5 bases at J, with 17 bases in the middle. CDR1 is MNHNY and CDR2 is SVGAGI in the germline V gene (reference sequence). The CDR3 runs to 14 residues. The CDR3 DNA reads as TGTGCCAGCATGACCGGTCGGGATAGGACTGAAGCTTTCTTT. Translating gives CASMTGRDRTEAFF.